Each of the 6 T cell receptor beta chains below was sequenced from the same sample in a study of early T cells in non-severe SARS-CoV-2 infection. Using its own MiXCR run on the 5' RACE reads, TCRdb lists one record per CDR3 protein. This table has fewer than 80,000 distinct CDR3 sequences, more than 7% appearing once. Sequencing used whole blood, obtained at baseline. The receptors here all came from an adult who was a healthcare worker with PCR-confirmed SARS-CoV-2 infection or an uninfected control (not recorded which).

This clonotype showed up just a few times. V usage is TRBV3-1 and J usage is TRBJ2-6, with 8 bases that match TRBD1. The CDR3 length is 17 residues. J gave up 4 bases and V 3 bases, and 8 bases lay outside the gene matches. CDR1 LGHDT and CDR2 YNNKEL come from the germline V gene (reference sequence). This chain's CDR3 is CASSHGTGSVGANVLTF. In nucleotides, the CDR3 is TGTGCCAGCAGCCACGGGACAGGTTCTGTGGGGGCCAACGTCCTGACTTTC.

This clonotype was counted only a few times. The V and J genes are TRBV11-2 and TRBJ2-1; 16 nucleotides agree with TRBD2. The J segment lost 9 bases and the V segment lost 2 bases, leaving 16 bases of the junction unmatched. The CDR3 has 20 residues. Per germline, CDR1 SGHAT and CDR2 FQNNGV. The CDR3 DNA sequence: TGTGCCAGCAGCTTAACCGGGACTAGCGGGAGGGCCGGGTGGAGTAGTGAGCAGTTCTTC. Translated, it gives CASSLTGTSGRAGWSSEQFF.

The gene calls are TRBV5-1 and TRBJ2-3, with D hard to call. V was pared by 5 bases and J by 0 bases, with 10 bases between. From germline, CDR1 is SGHRS and CDR2 YFSETQ. CDR3 size: 14 residues. CDR3 in DNA: TGCGCCAGCAGAGAAATCCCTAGCACAGATACGCAGTATTTT. Its translation: CASREIPSTDTQYF.

This chain connects TRBV4-3 to TRBJ2-7; D is possibly TRBD2 (6 bases). Germline values: CDR1 LGHNA, CDR2 YSLEER. The CDR3 spans 16 residues. V was pared by 0 bases and J by 1 base, with 13 bases between. CDR3: CASSQEVGGMSYEQYF. In DNA form, the CDR3 reads TGCGCCAGCAGCCAAGAAGTTGGAGGGATGTCCTACGAGCAGTACTTC.

This clonotype was found many times. The gene calls are TRBV14 and TRBJ1-5; the D gene is possibly TRBD1 (5 bases). The CDR3 is made up of 13 amino acids. Germline V gives CDR1 SGHDN, CDR2 FVKESK. V lost 8 bases and J 3 bases, leaving 11 bases between the germline ends. DNA for the CDR3: TGTGCCAGCTCCATGACAGTCAATCAGCCCCAGCATTTT. Translated, it gives CASSMTVNQPQHF.

The CDR3 sequence: CASSYLGPGALGSYNEQFF. In DNA, the CDR3 is TGTGCCAGCAGTTACCTCGGCCCGGGGGCATTAGGGTCCTACAATGAGCAGTTCTTC. The chain carries TRBV6-2 or TRBV6-3 and TRBJ2-1; D could derive from TRBD1 or TRBD2 (6 bases each). Deletions cut 2 bases from V and 1 base from J, with 21 bases between. The CDR3 is 19 residues long. In germline, CDR1 is MNHEY, CDR2 SVGEGT.